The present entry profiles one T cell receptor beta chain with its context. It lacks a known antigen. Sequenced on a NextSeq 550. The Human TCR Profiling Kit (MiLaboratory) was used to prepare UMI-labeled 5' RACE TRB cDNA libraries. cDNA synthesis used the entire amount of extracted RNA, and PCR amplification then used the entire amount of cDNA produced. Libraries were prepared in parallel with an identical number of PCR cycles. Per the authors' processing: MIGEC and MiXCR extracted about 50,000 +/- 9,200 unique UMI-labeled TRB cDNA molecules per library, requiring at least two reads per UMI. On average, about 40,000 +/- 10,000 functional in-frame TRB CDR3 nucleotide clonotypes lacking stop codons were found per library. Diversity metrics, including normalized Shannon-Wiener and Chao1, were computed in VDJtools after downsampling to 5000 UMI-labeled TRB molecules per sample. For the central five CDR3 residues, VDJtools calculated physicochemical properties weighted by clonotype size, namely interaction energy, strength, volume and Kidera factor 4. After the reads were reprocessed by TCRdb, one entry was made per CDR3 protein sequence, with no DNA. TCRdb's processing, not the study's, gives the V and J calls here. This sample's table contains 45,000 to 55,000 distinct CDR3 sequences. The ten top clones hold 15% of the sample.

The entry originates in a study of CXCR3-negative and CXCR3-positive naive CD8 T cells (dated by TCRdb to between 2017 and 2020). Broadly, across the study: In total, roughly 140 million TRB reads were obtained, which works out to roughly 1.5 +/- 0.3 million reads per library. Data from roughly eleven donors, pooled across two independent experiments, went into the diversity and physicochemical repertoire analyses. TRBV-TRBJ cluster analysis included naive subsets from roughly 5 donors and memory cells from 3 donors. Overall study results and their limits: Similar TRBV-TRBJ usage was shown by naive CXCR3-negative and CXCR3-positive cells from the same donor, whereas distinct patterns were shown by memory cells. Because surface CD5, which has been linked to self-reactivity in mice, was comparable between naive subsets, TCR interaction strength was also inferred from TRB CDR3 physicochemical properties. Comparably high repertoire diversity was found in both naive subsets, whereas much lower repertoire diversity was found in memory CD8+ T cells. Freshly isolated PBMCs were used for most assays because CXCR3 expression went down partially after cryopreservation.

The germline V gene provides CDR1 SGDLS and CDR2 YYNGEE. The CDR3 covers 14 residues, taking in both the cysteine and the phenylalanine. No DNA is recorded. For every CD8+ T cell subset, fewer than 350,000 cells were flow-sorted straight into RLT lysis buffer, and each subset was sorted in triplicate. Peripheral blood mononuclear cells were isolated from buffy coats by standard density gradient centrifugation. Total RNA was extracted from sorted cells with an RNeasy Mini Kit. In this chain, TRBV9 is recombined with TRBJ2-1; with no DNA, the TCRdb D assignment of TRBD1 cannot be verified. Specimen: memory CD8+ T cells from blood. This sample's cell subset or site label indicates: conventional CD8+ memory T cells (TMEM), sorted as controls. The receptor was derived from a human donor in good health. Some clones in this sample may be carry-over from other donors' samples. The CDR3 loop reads CASSPQGSPHEQFF.